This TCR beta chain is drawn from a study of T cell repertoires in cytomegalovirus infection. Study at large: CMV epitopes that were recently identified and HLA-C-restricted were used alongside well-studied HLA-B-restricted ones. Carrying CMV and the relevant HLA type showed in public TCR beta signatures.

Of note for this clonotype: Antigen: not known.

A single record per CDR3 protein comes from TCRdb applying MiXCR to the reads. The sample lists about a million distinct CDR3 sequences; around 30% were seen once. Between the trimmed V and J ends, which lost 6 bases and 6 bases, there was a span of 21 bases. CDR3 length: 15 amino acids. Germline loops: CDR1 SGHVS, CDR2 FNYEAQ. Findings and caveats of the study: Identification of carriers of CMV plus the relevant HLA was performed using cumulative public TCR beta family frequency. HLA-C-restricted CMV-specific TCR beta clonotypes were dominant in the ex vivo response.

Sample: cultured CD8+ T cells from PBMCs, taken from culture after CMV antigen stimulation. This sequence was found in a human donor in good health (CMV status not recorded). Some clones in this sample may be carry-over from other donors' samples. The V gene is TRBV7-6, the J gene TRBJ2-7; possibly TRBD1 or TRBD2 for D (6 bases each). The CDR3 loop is CASSQIPGARVEQYF. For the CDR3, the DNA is TGTGCCAGCAGTCAGATCCCGGGGGCCCGTGTCGAGCAGTACTTC.